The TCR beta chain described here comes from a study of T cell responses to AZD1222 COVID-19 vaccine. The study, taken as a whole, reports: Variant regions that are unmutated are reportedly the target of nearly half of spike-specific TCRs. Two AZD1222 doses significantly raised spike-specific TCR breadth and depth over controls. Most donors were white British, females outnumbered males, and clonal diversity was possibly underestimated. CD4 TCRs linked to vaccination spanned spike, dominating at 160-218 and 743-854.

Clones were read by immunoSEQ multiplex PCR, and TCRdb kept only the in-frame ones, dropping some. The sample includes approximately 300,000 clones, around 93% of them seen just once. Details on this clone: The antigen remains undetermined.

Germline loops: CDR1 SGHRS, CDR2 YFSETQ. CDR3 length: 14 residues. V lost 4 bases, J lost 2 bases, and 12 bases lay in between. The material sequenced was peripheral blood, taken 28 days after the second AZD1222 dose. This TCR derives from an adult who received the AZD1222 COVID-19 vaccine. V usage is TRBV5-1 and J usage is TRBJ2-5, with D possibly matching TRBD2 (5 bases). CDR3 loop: CASSHVGLQETQYF. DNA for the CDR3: TGCGCCAGCAGCCATGTAGGACTGCAAGAGACCCAGTACTTC.